Each of the 27 T cell receptor beta chains below was sequenced from the same sample in a study of cytomegalovirus exposure and HLA in healthy donors. The PCR had 60 Vbeta and 13 Jbeta primers. Produced via immunoSEQ multiplex PCR; TCRdb's table is partial and in-frame only. The table shows 99,000 or so clones, with around 80% occurring only once. Sequenced material: PBMCs. The receptors here all came from a woman aged 18-29 years in good health and CMV-seropositive.

The rearrangement uses TRBV21-1 and TRBJ2-1; the table's D gene call, TRBD2, was not cross checked with the DNA. TRBV21-1 has pseudogene status. The CDR3 has 11 residues. CDR3 sequence: CASSKLFEQFF. CDR3 sequence (DNA): TGTGCCAGCAGCAAGCTATTCGAGCAGTTCTTC.

The chain is built from TRBV25-1 and TRBJ2-7; 7 bases line up with TRBD2. The CDR3 contains 11 residues. In germline, CDR1 is MGHDK, CDR2 SYGVNS. The ends lost 8 bases at V and 6 bases at J; junction bases unmatched: 4. The CDR3 DNA reads as TGTGCCAGCGGGGCGGGAGCCGAGCAGTACTTC. It codes for CASGAGAEQYF.

This chain connects TRBV5-1 to TRBJ2-5; 7 nucleotides match TRBD2. Germline V gene data show CDR1 as SGHRS and CDR2 as YFSETQ. CDR3 length: 15 residues. J gave up 4 bases and V 4 bases, and 10 bases lay outside the gene matches. The CDR3 protein is CASSPPGGSGETQYF. The CDR3 nucleotides read TGCGCCAGCAGCCCCCCGGGGGGAAGCGGAGAGACCCAGTACTTC.

This clone was seen only a few times. This chain links TRBV5-4 with TRBJ1-4, with D possibly being TRBD1 (6 bases). Per the germline V gene, CDR1 is SGHNT and CDR2 is YYREEE (reference sequence). V was shortened by 4 bases and J by 4 bases, with 14 bases between the two germline ends. This CDR3 has 15 amino acids. Here the CDR3 DNA reads TGTGCCAGCAGCCAGACAGGTCTACTTAATGAAAAACTGTTTTTT. It codes for CASSQTGLLNEKLFF.

The chain is built from TRBV5-6 and TRBJ2-3; TRBD2 matches at 7 bases. V was pared by 0 bases and J by 3 bases, with 7 bases of the junction left unmatched. This CDR3 has 16 residues. Germline CDR1 is SGHDT and CDR2 is YYEEEE. The CDR3 nucleotides are TGTGCCAGCAGCTTGGAGGGTAGCGGGTATACAGATACGCAGTATTTT. Translation gives CASSLEGSGYTDTQYF. Together with reference TRBV5-6 and TRBJ2-3, the CDR3 gives the full variable domain: DAGVTQSPTHLIKTRGQQVTLRCSPKSGHDTVSWYQQALGQGPQFIFQYYEEEERQRGNFPDRFSGHQFPNYSSELNVNALLLGDSALYLCASSLEGSGYTDTQYFGPGTRLTVL.

The V call is TRBV6-6, the J call TRBJ2-7; 7 bases are a match to TRBD1. Losses at the gene ends were 2 bases for V and 3 bases for J; bases not matched to a gene: 7. Germline CDR1 MNHNY, CDR2 SVGAGI (reference sequence). This CDR3 region has 15 residues. The CDR3 DNA sequence: TGTGCCAGCAGTTACCCCATGACAGGGAGCTACGAGCAGTACTTC. Protein: CASSYPMTGSYEQYF.

This clone has only one observation. The V gene is TRBV5-1, the J gene TRBJ2-4; 8 bases are shared with TRBD1. This CDR3 contains 14 residues. J lost 9 bases, V lost 3 bases, and 8 bases had no gene match. Germline V gene lookup returns CDR1 SGHRS and CDR2 YFSETQ. The CDR3 loop is CASSSDRAGAIQYF. CDR3 bases: TGCGCCAGCAGCTCGGACAGGGCCGGGGCCATTCAGTACTTC.

The gene calls are TRBV7-6 and TRBJ2-7; TRBD1 is a possible D gene (5 bases). The CDR3 contains 12 residues. V dropped 0 bases and J dropped 7 bases, with 7 bases sitting between them. From germline, CDR1 is SGHVS and CDR2 FNYEAQ. CDR3 region: CASSLASGEQYF. The CDR3 DNA is TGTGCCAGCAGCTTAGCATCAGGGGAGCAGTACTTC.

The chain joins TRBV9 to TRBJ2-5; D uncertain. This CDR3 region has 17 residues. V dropped 0 bases and J dropped 3 bases, with 18 bases sitting between them. The germline V gene encodes CDR1 SGDLS and CDR2 YYNGEE. The CDR3 DNA follows: TGTGCCAGCAGCGTAGAAGTGGAACAGTCCTTTAAAGAGACCCAGTACTTC. Amino acid sequence: CASSVEVEQSFKETQYF.

The V call is TRBV29-1, the J call TRBJ2-3, with D possibly being TRBD1 (6 bases). This CDR3 spans 14 amino acids. The V and J ends lost 0 bases and 0 bases respectively, with 7 bases between them. Germline CDR1 and CDR2: SQVTM and ANQGSEA. CDR3 DNA: TGCAGCGTTGAAGACGGACAGAGCACAGATACGCAGTATTTT. Translated: CSVEDGQSTDTQYF.

V usage is TRBV2 and J usage is TRBJ1-4; 12 bases line up with TRBD1. Per germline, CDR1 SNHLY and CDR2 FYNNEI. This CDR3 has 15 residues. Trimming removed 6 bases from V and 14 bases from J; junction bases left unmatched: 13. CDR3 residues: CASSTTGTGGNELFF. Here the CDR3 DNA reads TGTGCCAGCAGCACAACCGGGACAGGGGGCAATGAGCTGTTTTTT.

This chain uses TRBV15 with TRBJ2-7; D is unclear. Between the trimmed V and J ends, which lost 0 bases and 7 bases, there was a span of 10 bases. CDR3 length: 13 residues. CDR1 and CDR2 from the germline V gene are LNHNV and YYDKDF (reference sequence). CDR3: CATSRDSSREQYF. The CDR3 DNA follows: TGTGCCACCAGCAGAGATTCCTCCCGGGAGCAGTACTTC.

V and J are TRBV28 and TRBJ1-1, with 9 nucleotides matching TRBD1. Germline V gene data show CDR1 as MDHEN and CDR2 as SYDVKM. The CDR3 length is 15 residues. The junction had 9 bases not matched to a gene; V was cut back by 6 bases and J by 4 bases. CDR3 DNA sequence: TGTGCCAGCAGCCCGGACAGGGGCGCCCCCACTGAAGCTTTCTTT. The encoded protein is CASSPDRGAPTEAFF.

This sequence joins TRBV6-1 and TRBJ2-2, with 11 bases that match TRBD1. J was trimmed by 3 bases and V by 6 bases; bases with no gene match: 0. The CDR3 contains 14 residues. CDR1 is MNHNS and CDR2 is SASEGT in the germline V gene. Here the CDR3 reads CASRGQGDTGELFF. For the CDR3, the DNA is TGTGCCAGCAGGGGACAGGGGGACACCGGGGAGCTGTTTTTT.

In its sample, this clone was seen a few times. The CDR3 does not end in the conserved phenylalanine or tryptophan, so this is likely a read error. This chain joins TRBV19 and TRBJ1-5; 12 bases fit TRBD1. The germline V gene has CDR1 LNHDA and CDR2 SQIVND (reference sequence). With V trimmed by 7 bases and J by 5 bases, 6 bases remained unmatched. The CDR3 contains 15 residues. CDR3: CASTGTGGLDQPQHV. CDR3 nucleotides: TGTGCCAGTACCGGGACAGGGGGCTTAGATCAGCCCCAGCATGTT.

This chain joins TRBV5-1 and TRBJ1-2, with TRBD1 matching over 8 bases. The CDR3 covers 14 residues. The germline CDR1 and CDR2 sequences are SGHRS and YFSETQ. Trimming removed 1 base from V and 5 bases from J; junction bases left unmatched: 4. This chain's CDR3 is CASSLTGGTYGYTF. CDR3 nucleotide sequence: TGCGCCAGCAGCTTGACAGGGGGGACTTATGGCTACACCTTC. Full variable domain (rest looked up from reference TRBV5-1 and TRBJ1-2): KAGVTQTPRYLIKTRGQQVTLSCSPISGHRSVSWYQQTPGQGLQFLFEYFSETQRNKGNFPGRFSGRQFSNSRSEMNVSTLELGDSALYLCASSLTGGTYGYTFGSGTRLTVV.

The CDR3 protein is CSARLGGVAFF. The CDR3 coding sequence is TGCAGTGCTAGGCTGGGGGGGGTAGCTTTCTTT. The chain joins TRBV20-1 to TRBJ1-1, with D tentatively TRBD1 (5 bases). V was cut by 3 bases and J by 10 bases, with 12 bases left in between. The CDR3 is 11 residues long. The germline V gene encodes CDR1 DFQATT and CDR2 SNEGSKA (reference sequence).

The gene calls are TRBV5-1 and TRBJ1-1, with TRBD1 matching 8 bases. The V gene's germline CDR1 is SGHRS and CDR2 YFSETQ. The CDR3 is 14 residues long. Trimming removed 3 bases from V and 1 base from J; junction bases left unmatched: 2. DNA of the CDR3: TGCGCCAGCAGCTGGACAGGGACGAACACTGAAGCTTTCTTT. Protein product: CASSWTGTNTEAFF.

The V and J genes are TRBV15 and TRBJ1-1; TRBD1 is a possible D gene (5 bases). Germline V gene sequence: CDR1 LNHNV, CDR2 YYDKDF (reference sequence). The CDR3 is made up of 14 amino acids. Trimming cost V 5 bases and J 1 base, with 11 bases left between them. DNA of the CDR3: TGTGCCACCAGCCAGGACACCCAGAACACTGAAGCTTTCTTT. Translating gives CATSQDTQNTEAFF.

This chain uses TRBV7-2 with TRBJ1-4; D might be TRBD1 (6 bases). Trimming left V 1 base short and J 8 bases short, with 14 bases between. The CDR3 sequence is 15 residues long. CDR1 is SGHTA and CDR2 is FQGNSA in the germline V gene. CDR3 nucleotide sequence: TGTGCCAGCAGCTTAGTAGGGGGGGTGGTGGAAAAACTGTTTTTT. Encoded protein: CASSLVGGVVEKLFF.

The chain employs TRBV5-4 and TRBJ2-3, with D perhaps matching TRBD2 (6 bases). Deletions cut 4 bases from V and 4 bases from J, with 10 bases between. This CDR3 region has 13 residues. Germline CDR1 and CDR2: SGHNT and YYREEE (reference sequence). The CDR3, as DNA: TGTGCCAGCAGCCCCCGGGACTCAGATACGCAGTATTTT. This sequence encodes CASSPRDSDTQYF.

The chain recombines TRBV5-1 with TRBJ2-3; 12 bases fit TRBD2. The trim removed 4 bases at V and 3 bases at J, leaving 6 bases unmatched. Germline V gene sequence: CDR1 SGHRS, CDR2 YFSETQ. The CDR3 length is 16 residues. The CDR3 sequence is CASSVTGTSGTDTQYF. The CDR3 DNA is TGCGCCAGCAGCGTAACCGGGACTAGCGGGACAGATACGCAGTATTTT.

A remark on this clone: In the same sample, other DNA sequences code for this CDR3. V gene TRBV5-1 combines with J gene TRBJ2-3; 12 nucleotides agree with TRBD2. Germline assignment: CDR1 SGHRS and CDR2 YFSETQ. V shed 0 bases and J 6 bases; nucleotides not matched to a gene: 2. The CDR3 spans 15 residues. CDR3 in DNA: TGCGCCAGCAGCTTGGGAGGGACTAGCGGGGATACGCAGTATTTT. It is translated as CASSLGGTSGDTQYF. Variable domain in full (rest from reference TRBV5-1 and TRBJ2-3): KAGVTQTPRYLIKTRGQQVTLSCSPISGHRSVSWYQQTPGQGLQFLFEYFSETQRNKGNFPGRFSGRQFSNSRSEMNVSTLELGDSALYLCASSLGGTSGDTQYFGPGTRLTVL.

This clone occurred once. The rearrangement joins TRBV19 to TRBJ2-3; D is uncertain. CDR3 length: 14 amino acids. Germline lookup yields CDR1 LNHDA and CDR2 SQIVND (reference sequence). The V and J ends lost 1 base and 6 bases respectively, with 11 bases between them. The CDR3 sequence: CASSIGQSRDTQYF. Written as DNA, the CDR3 is TGTGCCAGTAGTATAGGACAATCCCGTGATACGCAGTATTTT.

This clone was observed a handful of times. The chain couples TRBV6-6 to TRBJ2-6; no clear D. Between the trimmed V and J ends, which lost 5 bases and 0 bases, there was a span of 11 bases. The V gene's germline CDR1 is MNHNY and CDR2 SVGAGI (reference sequence). The CDR3 has 16 amino acids. The CDR3 reads CASSPGFDSGANVLTF. Written as DNA, the CDR3 is TGTGCCAGCAGTCCAGGATTCGACTCTGGGGCCAACGTCCTGACTTTC.

The sample holds one count of this clone. The V and J genes are TRBV10-3 and TRBJ2-2, with TRBD2 identical over 15 bases. This CDR3 spans 16 amino acids. J was trimmed by 8 bases and V by 5 bases; bases with no gene match: 6. Germline V gene data show CDR1 as ENHRY and CDR2 as SYGVKD. For the CDR3, the DNA is TGTGCCATCAGTCGGACTAGCGGGAGGGCCGGAGGGGAGCTGTTTTTT. Residues: CAISRTSGRAGGELFF.

The chain joins TRBV15 to TRBJ2-1; 8 bases map to TRBD1. Germline V gives CDR1 LNHNV, CDR2 YYDKDF (reference sequence). With V trimmed by 5 bases and J by 3 bases, 3 bases remained unmatched. The CDR3 totals 14 residues. This CDR3 is CATSPGQDYNEQFF. The CDR3 region has the DNA TGTGCCACCAGCCCGGGACAGGACTACAATGAGCAGTTCTTC.